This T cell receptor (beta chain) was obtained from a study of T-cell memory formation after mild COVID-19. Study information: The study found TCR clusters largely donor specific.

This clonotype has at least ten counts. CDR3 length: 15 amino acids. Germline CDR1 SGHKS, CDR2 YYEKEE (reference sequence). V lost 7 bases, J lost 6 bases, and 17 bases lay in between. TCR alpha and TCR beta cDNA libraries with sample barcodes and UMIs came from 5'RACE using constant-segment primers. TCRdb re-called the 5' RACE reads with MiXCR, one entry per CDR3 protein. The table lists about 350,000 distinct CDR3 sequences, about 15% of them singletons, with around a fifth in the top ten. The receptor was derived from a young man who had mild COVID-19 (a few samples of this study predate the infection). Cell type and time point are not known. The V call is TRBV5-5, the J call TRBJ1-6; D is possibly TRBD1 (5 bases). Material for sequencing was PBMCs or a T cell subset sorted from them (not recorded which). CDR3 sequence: CASAAGPIRNSPLHF. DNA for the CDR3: TGTGCCAGCGCGGCAGGGCCAATTCGTAATTCACCCCTCCACTTT.